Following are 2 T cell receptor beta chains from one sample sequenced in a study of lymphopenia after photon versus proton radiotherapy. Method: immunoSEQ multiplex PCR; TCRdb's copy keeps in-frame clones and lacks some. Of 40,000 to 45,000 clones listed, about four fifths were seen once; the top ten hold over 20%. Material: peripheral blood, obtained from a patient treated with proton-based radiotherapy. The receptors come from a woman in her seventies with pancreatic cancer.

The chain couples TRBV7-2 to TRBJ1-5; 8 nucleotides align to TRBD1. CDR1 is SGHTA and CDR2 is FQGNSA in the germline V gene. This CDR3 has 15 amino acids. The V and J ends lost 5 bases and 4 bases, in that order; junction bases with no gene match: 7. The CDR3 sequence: CASSRLQGGNQPQHF. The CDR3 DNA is TGTGCCAGCAGCCGATTACAGGGGGGGAATCAGCCCCAGCATTTT.

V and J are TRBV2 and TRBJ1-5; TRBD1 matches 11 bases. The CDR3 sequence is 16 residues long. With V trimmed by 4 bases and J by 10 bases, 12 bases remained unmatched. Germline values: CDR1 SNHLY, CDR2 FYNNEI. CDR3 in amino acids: CASSVGGQGATRPQHF. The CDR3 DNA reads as TGTGCCAGCAGTGTGGGCGGACAGGGGGCGACTAGACCCCAGCATTTT. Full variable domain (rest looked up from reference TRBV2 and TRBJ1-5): EPEVTQTPSHQVTQMGQEVILRCVPISNHLYFYWYRQILGQKVEFLVSFYNNEISEKSEIFDDQFSVERPDGSNFTLKIRSTKLEDSAMYFCASSVGGQGATRPQHFGDGTRLSIL.